This TCR beta chain stems from a study of OX40 agonist ivuxolimab in advanced cancers. Overall study: In this trial design, patients received ivuxolimab intravenously at 0.01 to 10 mg/kg every 2 weeks. Those enrolled were approximately 87% male, with a mean age of about 66 years and ages from about 20 to 90.

Patients were ruled out by autoimmune disease history or systemic immunosuppression. To note about this clone: Antigen unknown.

Germline V gene lookup returns CDR1 SGHRS and CDR2 YFSETQ. Trimming stripped 4 bases from V and 9 bases from J, with 11 bases between. The CDR3 is 12 residues long. Study results and caveats: At 0.1 to 3.0 mg/kg and by week 6, CD4+ and CD8+ T cells in the blood had expanded clonally.

TCRdb keeps only in-frame clones here, not all; method: immunoSEQ multiplex PCR. The table lists some 37,000 clones, approximately 82% of them singletons. This specimen consisted of CD4+ or CD8+ T cells sorted from blood, obtained in a trial of the OX40 agonist ivuxolimab. This chain links TRBV5-1 with TRBJ1-5, with unresolved D. The sequence came from an adult with an advanced solid tumor such as melanoma, head and neck, liver or kidney cancer. CDR3 sequence: CASSLRPWPQHF. For the CDR3, the DNA is TGCGCCAGCAGCCTAAGACCGTGGCCCCAGCATTTT.